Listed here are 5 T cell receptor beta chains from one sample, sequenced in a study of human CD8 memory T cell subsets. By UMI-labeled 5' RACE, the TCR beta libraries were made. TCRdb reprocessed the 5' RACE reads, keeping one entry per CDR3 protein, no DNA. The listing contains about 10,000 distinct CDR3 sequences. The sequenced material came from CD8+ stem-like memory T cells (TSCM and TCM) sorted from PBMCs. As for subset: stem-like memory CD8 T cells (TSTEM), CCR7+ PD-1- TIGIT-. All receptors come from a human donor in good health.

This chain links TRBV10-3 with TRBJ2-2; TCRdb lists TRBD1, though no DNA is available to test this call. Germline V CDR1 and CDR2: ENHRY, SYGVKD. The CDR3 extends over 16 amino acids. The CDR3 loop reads CAISPLRGANTGELFF.

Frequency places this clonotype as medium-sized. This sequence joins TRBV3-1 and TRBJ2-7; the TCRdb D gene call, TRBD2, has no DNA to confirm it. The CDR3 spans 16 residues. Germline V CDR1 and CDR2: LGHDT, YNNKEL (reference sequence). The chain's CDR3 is CASSHPGLAGSYEQYF.

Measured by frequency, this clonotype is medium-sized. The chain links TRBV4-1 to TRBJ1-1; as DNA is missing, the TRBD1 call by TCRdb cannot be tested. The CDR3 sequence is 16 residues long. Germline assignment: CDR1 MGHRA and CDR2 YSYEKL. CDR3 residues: CASSPIPQGGGTEAFF.

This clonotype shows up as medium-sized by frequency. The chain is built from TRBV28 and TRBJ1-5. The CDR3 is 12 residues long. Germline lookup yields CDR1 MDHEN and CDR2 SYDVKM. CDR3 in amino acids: CATLLDYQPQHF.

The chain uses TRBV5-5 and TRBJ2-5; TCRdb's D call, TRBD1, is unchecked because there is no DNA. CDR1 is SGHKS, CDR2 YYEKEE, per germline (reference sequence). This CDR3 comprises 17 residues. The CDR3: CASSLRDRGDLVETQYF.